The 6 T cell receptor beta chains below come from one sample, sequenced in a study of graft-versus-host responses after intestinal transplantation. Generated by immunoSEQ multiplex PCR, the TCRdb table keeps only in-frame clones and is missing some. The sample lists 100,000 or so clones, around 90% occurring once. These receptors have no known antigen. Sequencing was performed on unstimulated CD4+ T cells sorted from spleen or lymph node cells, taken before intestinal transplant. The receptors here all came from a human donor who received an intestinal transplant.

This rearrangement joins TRBV10-1 to TRBJ2-7; TRBD2 is a possible D gene (5 bases). Germline loops: CDR1 WNHNN, CDR2 SYGVQD (reference sequence). The CDR3 loop spans 14 amino acids. V lost 6 bases to trimming and J lost 5 bases, with 17 bases between them. The CDR3 DNA sequence: TGCGCCAGCAGCCCCGGAGCGGTTTTCGACGAGCAGTACTTC. This gives the protein CASSPGAVFDEQYF.

CDR3 residues: CASSLRQGYTF. CDR3 sequence (DNA): TGTGCCAGCAGTTTGCGACAAGGCTACACCTTC. The chain couples TRBV28 to TRBJ1-2; D is unresolved. V dropped 3 bases and J dropped 8 bases, with 7 bases sitting between them. CDR3 length equals 11 residues. CDR1 is MDHEN, CDR2 SYDVKM, per germline.

This chain's CDR3 is CASSQGGLGNQPQHF. In DNA form, the CDR3 reads TGTGCCAGCAGCCAGGGAGGTTTGGGCAATCAGCCCCAGCATTTT. J is TRBJ1-5 and V is TRBV6-1, with D possibly being TRBD1 (5 bases). The CDR3 contains 15 residues. V lost 6 bases, J lost 2 bases, and 14 bases lay in between. In germline, CDR1 is MNHNS, CDR2 SASEGT.

The V call is TRBV4-2, the J call TRBJ1-6; 9 bases line up with TRBD1. V was pared by 4 bases and J by 8 bases, with 3 bases of the junction left unmatched. The CDR3 is made up of 14 amino acids. The V gene's germline CDR1 is LGHNA and CDR2 YNFKEQ. The CDR3 DNA reads TGTGCCAGCAGCCTAGGACAGGGGCATTCACCCCTCCACTTT. Amino acids: CASSLGQGHSPLHF.

V and J are TRBV7-2 and TRBJ2-3; 10 bases are a match to TRBD2. Germline V gives CDR1 SGHTA, CDR2 FQGNSA. The J segment lost 3 bases and the V segment lost 4 bases, leaving 4 bases of the junction unmatched. This CDR3 comprises 15 residues. The CDR3 spells CASSSEAGGTDTQYF. The CDR3 nucleotides are TGTGCCAGCAGCTCGGAAGCGGGGGGGACAGATACGCAGTATTTT.

The V call is TRBV2, the J call TRBJ1-1, with D perhaps matching TRBD1 (5 bases). In germline, CDR1 is SNHLY, CDR2 FYNNEI. V was trimmed by 6 bases and J by 1 base, leaving 9 bases between them. The CDR3 totals 13 residues. The CDR3 is CASSQTANTEAFF. The CDR3 DNA reads as TGTGCCAGCAGCCAGACAGCGAACACTGAAGCTTTCTTT.